This T cell receptor beta chain emerged from a study of response to subunit inactivated influenza vaccine. TCRdb processed the RT-PCR reads anew with MiXCR; each CDR3 protein has one entry. The sample includes a few hundred thousand distinct CDR3 sequences, around 15% of them seen just once. Per the germline V gene, CDR1 is SGHRS and CDR2 is YFSETQ. V was clipped by 7 bases and J by 4 bases; unmatched bases: 13. The CDR3 extends over 16 amino acids. Concerning this clonotype itself: Its antigen remains unknown.

Study-level points and caveats: It was suggested by the authors that few new T cells are recruited by each seasonal influenza vaccination.

This TCR was recovered from a man aged 45-65 years who received an inactivated influenza vaccine. Sequences were derived from PBMCs from blood, sampled about 13 days after vaccination. This sequence joins TRBV5-1 and TRBJ1-1; 10 bases line up with TRBD1. CDR3 nucleotides: TGCGCCAGCTCCCCGGGTGGGACAGGGGATATCACTGAAGCTTTCTTT. It encodes CASSPGGTGDITEAFF. Looking up the rest from reference TRBV5-1 and TRBJ1-1 gives the full variable domain: KAGVTQTPRYLIKTRGQQVTLSCSPISGHRSVSWYQQTPGQGLQFLFEYFSETQRNKGNFPGRFSGRQFSNSRSEMNVSTLELGDSALYLCASSPGGTGDITEAFFGQGTRLTVV.